The T cell receptor beta chain described here comes from a study of immune evolution from preneoplasia to lung adenocarcinoma. Study-level points and caveats: Normal lung had the highest top T cell clone frequencies. Normal lung had highest clonality; later lesions appeared denser, more diverse.

V gave up 6 bases and J gave up 6 bases; unmatched junction bases: 6. CDR3 length: 14 amino acids. Per germline, CDR1 MNHEY and CDR2 SMNVEV (reference sequence). Comment on this clone: Its target is unknown.

The protocol was immunoSEQ multiplex PCR, while the TCRdb copy is restricted to in-frame clones and leaves out a portion. The data show some 4,000 clones, roughly 90% seen once. Resections took place in Japan or China from about 2014 to 2017. Macro-dissection enriched premalignant or tumor cells before nucleic acid extraction. Sequenced sample: FFPE minimally invasive lung adenocarcinoma tissue. V usage is TRBV27 and J usage is TRBJ2-2, with TRBD2 identical over 8 bases. This TCR derives from a donor at least 70 years old with lung adenocarcinoma. CDR3 region: CASRMGLGAGELFF. As DNA, the CDR3 is TGTGCCAGCAGAATGGGACTAGGGGCCGGGGAGCTGTTTTTT.